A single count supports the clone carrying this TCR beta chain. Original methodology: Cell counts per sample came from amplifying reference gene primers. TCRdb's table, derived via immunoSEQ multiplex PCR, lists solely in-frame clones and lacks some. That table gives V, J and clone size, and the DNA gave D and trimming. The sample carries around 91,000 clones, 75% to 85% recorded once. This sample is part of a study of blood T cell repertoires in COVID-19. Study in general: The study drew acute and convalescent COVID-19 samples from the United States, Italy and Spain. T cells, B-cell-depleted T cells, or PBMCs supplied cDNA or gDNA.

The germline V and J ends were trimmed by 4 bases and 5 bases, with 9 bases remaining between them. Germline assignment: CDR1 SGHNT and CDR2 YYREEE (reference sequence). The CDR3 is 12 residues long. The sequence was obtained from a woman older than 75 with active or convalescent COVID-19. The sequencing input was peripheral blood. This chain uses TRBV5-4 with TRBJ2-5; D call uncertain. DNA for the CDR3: TGTGCCAGCAGCCGACCGAGGGAGACCCAGTACTTC. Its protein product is CASSRPRETQYF. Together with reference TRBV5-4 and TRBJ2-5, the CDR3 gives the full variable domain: ETGVTQSPTHLIKTRGQQVTLRCSSQSGHNTVSWYQQALGQGPQFIFQYYREEENGRGNFPPRFSGLQFPNYSSELNVNALELDDSALYLCASSRPRETQYFGPGTRLLVL.